This passage covers 26 T cell receptor beta chains from one sample sequenced in a study of cytomegalovirus exposure and HLA in healthy donors. Primers: 60 Vbeta forward and 13 Jbeta reverse. Assay used: immunoSEQ multiplex PCR; TCRdb lists only in-frame clones, some missing. The sample has about 99,000 clones; roughly 79% are singletons. The source material was PBMCs. The receptors were sampled from a man aged 55 to 70 in good health and CMV-seropositive.

The chain joins TRBV10-1 to TRBJ2-5, with D perhaps matching TRBD2 (6 bases). The CDR3 is 13 amino acids. Trimming took 5 bases from V and 5 from J, leaving 12 bases between them. The germline V gene has CDR1 WNHNN and CDR2 SYGVQD (reference sequence). The DNA of the CDR3 is TGCGCCAGCAGTCCCATCGGGGGTGAGACCCAGTACTTC. As protein: CASSPIGGETQYF.

The chain has TRBV7-2 and TRBJ2-7; D may be TRBD2 (6 bases). The V end was cut by 8 bases, the J end by 2 bases, with 7 bases between. Germline values: CDR1 SGHTA, CDR2 FQGNSA. This CDR3 comprises 11 residues. The CDR3 spells CASGGTYEQYF. The CDR3 nucleotides are TGTGCCAGCGGGGGGACCTACGAGCAGTACTTC.

This chain connects TRBV15 to TRBJ1-2; 10 nucleotides align to TRBD1. CDR1 LNHNV and CDR2 YYDKDF come from the germline V gene (reference sequence). The V and J ends lost 0 bases and 1 base, in that order; junction bases with no gene match: 14. This CDR3 comprises 20 residues. CDR3 sequence: CATSRDLILGGQGNNYGYTF. CDR3 sequence (DNA): TGTGCCACCAGCAGAGATTTAATCTTGGGGGGACAGGGGAATAACTATGGCTACACCTTC.

V usage is TRBV7-2 and J usage is TRBJ2-5, with D uncertain. Germline values: CDR1 SGHTA, CDR2 FQGNSA. With 1 base removed from V and 7 bases from J, the gap between germline ends came to 13 bases. The CDR3 runs 14 residues. This CDR3 is CASSLEAISGTQYF. The CDR3 DNA reads TGTGCCAGCAGCTTAGAGGCCATTTCAGGGACCCAGTACTTC. The whole variable domain, filled in from reference TRBV7-2 and TRBJ2-5, reads GAGVSQSPSNKVTEKGKDVELRCDPISGHTALYWYRQSLGQGLEFLIYFQGNSAPDKSGLPSDRFSAERTGGSVSTLTIQRTQQEDSAVYLCASSLEAISGTQYFGPGTRLLVL.

This chain joins TRBV6-1 and TRBJ1-5; 12 bases map to TRBD1. Germline V CDR1 and CDR2: MNHNS, SASEGT. Trimming removed 2 bases from V and 0 bases from J; junction bases left unmatched: 5. The CDR3 totals 18 residues. This chain's CDR3 is CASSEWGQGAYSNQPQHF. CDR3 DNA: TGTGCCAGCAGTGAATGGGGACAGGGGGCCTATAGCAATCAGCCCCAGCATTTT.

This chain joins TRBV7-9 and TRBJ1-1; D perhaps matches TRBD1 (6 bases). The V end lost 5 bases, the J end lost 4 bases, and 11 bases lay between the germline ends. This CDR3 is 13 amino acids long. The germline CDR1 and CDR2 sequences are SEHNR and FQNEAQ (reference sequence). The chain's CDR3 is CASSAGAFTEAFF. The CDR3 DNA follows: TGTGCCAGCAGCGCAGGGGCCTTCACTGAAGCTTTCTTT.

In this sample, this clone turned up a few times. V gene TRBV6-5 combines with J gene TRBJ1-1; a weak D match, TRBD1 (6 bases). Trimming left V 6 bases short and J 4 bases short, with 12 bases between. The V gene's germline CDR1 is MNHEY and CDR2 SVGAGI. This CDR3 is 13 amino acids long. The DNA for the CDR3 is TGTGCCAGCAGATTCAGGGGAAGCACTGAAGCTTTCTTT. Translated, it gives CASRFRGSTEAFF.

This chain's CDR3 is CASSGKQGYNEQFF. The CDR3 DNA follows: TGTGCCAGCAGCGGAAAACAGGGCTACAATGAGCAGTTCTTC. The V gene is TRBV11-3, the J gene TRBJ2-1; weak D call: TRBD1 (6 bases). Germline CDR1 SGHNT, CDR2 YENEEA. This CDR3 has 14 residues. V gave up 5 bases and J gave up 3 bases, with 11 bases separating them. Based on the CDR3 plus reference TRBV11-3 and TRBJ2-1, the full variable domain is EAGVVQSPRYKIIEKKQPVAFWCNPISGHNTLYWYLQNLGQGPELLIRYENEEAVDDSQLPKDRFSAERLKGVDSTLKIQPAELGDSAVYLCASSGKQGYNEQFFGPGTRLTVL.

The genes are TRBV11-2 and TRBJ1-1; no firm D call. The germline CDR1 and CDR2 sequences are SGHAT and FQNNGV. The CDR3 length is 13 residues. The V end was cut by 0 bases, the J end by 7 bases, with 9 bases between. CDR3 bases: TGTGCCAGCAGCTTAGATGTCCCGGGTGAAGCTTTCTTT. Protein product: CASSLDVPGEAFF. Filled out from reference TRBV11-2 and TRBJ1-1, the complete variable domain reads EAGVAQSPRYKIIEKRQSVAFWCNPISGHATLYWYQQILGQGPKLLIQFQNNGVVDDSQLPKDRFSAERLKGVDSTLKIQPAKLEDSAVYLCASSLDVPGEAFFGQGTRLTVV.

This clone was seen more than once but under ten times. This sequence joins TRBV4-1 and TRBJ2-3, with D possibly matching TRBD2 (5 bases). Trimming stripped 0 bases from V and 6 bases from J, with 7 bases between. The CDR3 runs to 13 residues. Germline V gives CDR1 MGHRA, CDR2 YSYEKL. Here the CDR3 reads CASSQERVDTQYF. As DNA, the CDR3 is TGCGCCAGCAGCCAAGAGAGGGTGGATACGCAGTATTTT.

This clone was seen just once. The genes are TRBV5-4 and TRBJ2-5; D not resolved. CDR3 size: 14 residues. The V end was cut by 2 bases, the J end by 5 bases, with 13 bases between. The germline V gene encodes CDR1 SGHNT and CDR2 YYREEE (reference sequence). The CDR3, as DNA: TGTGCCAGCAGCTTTGGGCCCCTCCCGGAGACCCAGTACTTC. Amino acids: CASSFGPLPETQYF.

This clone has just a few counts. This chain uses TRBV4-3 with TRBJ1-1; weak D call: TRBD1 (6 bases). This CDR3 spans 14 amino acids. The V end lost 4 bases, the J end lost 1 base, and 10 bases lay between the germline ends. Germline values: CDR1 LGHNA, CDR2 YSLEER. Here the CDR3 DNA reads TGCGCCAGCAGCCCGAAAGGGGGGAACACTGAAGCTTTCTTT. This translates into CASSPKGGNTEAFF.

In its sample, this clone was seen a few times. The rearrangement joins TRBV7-3 to TRBJ2-5; D is unresolved. Germline CDR1 SGHTA, CDR2 FQGTGA. With 5 bases removed from V and 5 bases from J, the gap between germline ends came to 12 bases. This CDR3 region has 13 residues. The CDR3 here is CASSQAASETQYF. DNA for the CDR3: TGTGCCAGCAGCCAGGCCGCTTCCGAGACCCAGTACTTC.

The chain employs TRBV7-2 and TRBJ1-5; possible D gene TRBD1, 5 bases. Deletions cut 1 base from V and 4 bases from J, with 14 bases between. Germline loops: CDR1 SGHTA, CDR2 FQGNSA. CDR3 length equals 16 residues. In DNA, the CDR3 is TGTGCCAGCAGCTTAGAGCCGGGGGTTTTGAATCAGCCCCAGCATTTT. Amino acids: CASSLEPGVLNQPQHF.

This clone was seen ten or more times. The CDR3: CASSLYPGEQYF. The CDR3 region has the DNA TGTGCCAGCAGCCTATACCCAGGCGAGCAGTACTTC. The chain uses TRBV6-1 and TRBJ2-7; no firm D call. CDR3 size: 12 residues. The germline V gene encodes CDR1 MNHNS and CDR2 SASEGT. Between the trimmed V and J ends, which lost 6 bases and 6 bases, there was a span of 12 bases.

This clone was detected once. The chain links TRBV30 to TRBJ1-5; the D gene is possibly TRBD1 (6 bases). The CDR3 consists of 13 residues. With 7 bases removed from V and 0 bases from J, the gap between germline ends came to 10 bases. Germline V gene lookup returns CDR1 GTSNPN and CDR2 SVGIG (reference sequence). The CDR3 here is CASGTNSNQPQHF. CDR3 nucleotides: TGTGCCTCGGGGACAAATAGCAATCAGCCCCAGCATTTT.

This clone was counted between two and nine times. J is TRBJ2-7 and V is TRBV5-8; 9 bases match TRBD1. The CDR3 extends over 14 amino acids. V lost 2 bases, J lost 6 bases, and 6 bases stayed unmatched. CDR1 SGHTS and CDR2 YDEGEE come from the germline V gene. CDR3 DNA sequence: TGTGCCAGCAGCTTCCGGGACAGGGTCTCCGAGCAGTACTTC. Protein product: CASSFRDRVSEQYF.

The chain has TRBV25-1 and TRBJ2-7; D possibly corresponds to TRBD2 (6 bases). The CDR3 is 14 residues long. The germline V and J ends were trimmed by 4 bases and 6 bases, with 16 bases remaining between them. Per the germline V gene, CDR1 is MGHDK and CDR2 is SYGVNS. The CDR3 nucleotides read TGTGCCAGCAGTGCCGCGGGACCACGTCCCGAGCAGTACTTC. This translates into CASSAAGPRPEQYF.

This clone was detected once. The chain couples TRBV4-1 to TRBJ1-2, with D maybe TRBD1 (5 bases). V lost 4 bases to trimming and J lost 0 bases, with 15 bases between them. Germline values: CDR1 MGHRA, CDR2 YSYEKL. The CDR3 covers 16 residues. The CDR3, as DNA: TGCGCCAGCAGCCCTGGGGCAGCTCTCGCTAACTATGGCTACACCTTC. Protein product: CASSPGAALANYGYTF.

The chain is built from TRBV4-3 and TRBJ2-3, with a weak D call TRBD2 (6 bases). Trimming shortened V by 0 bases and J by 2 bases, and 12 bases separated the two germline ends. Germline V gene sequence: CDR1 LGHNA, CDR2 YSLEER. This CDR3 comprises 16 residues. CDR3 DNA sequence: TGCGCCAGCAGCCAAGAGCGGACTATCCTCACAGATACGCAGTATTTT. This codes for CASSQERTILTDTQYF.

The chain links TRBV9 to TRBJ2-7; TRBD2 matches 11 bases. V trimming: 0 bases; J trimming: 6 bases; junction bases outside the gene matches: 5. The CDR3 length is 15 residues. The germline V gene encodes CDR1 SGDLS and CDR2 YYNGEE. CDR3 DNA: TGTGCCAGCAGCGTAGACGGGACTAGCGGTTCCGAGCAGTACTTC. Protein sequence: CASSVDGTSGSEQYF.

Comments on this clone: At one end the junction does not follow the germline gene, possibly because of a read error. This chain links TRBV6-1 with TRBJ2-3; 12 bases map to TRBD2. Germline V gene lookup returns CDR1 MNHNS and CDR2 SASEGT. The CDR3 has 18 amino acids. The CDR3 DNA follows: TGTGCCAGCAGTGCACTTCTATCTAGCGGGGGGGGAGGTGATACGCGGTATTTT. Amino acid sequence: CASSALLSSGGGGDTRYF.

A few counts support this clone. The V call is TRBV5-4, the J call TRBJ2-3; the match to TRBD1 covers 8 bases. Per germline, CDR1 SGHNT and CDR2 YYREEE (reference sequence). The ends lost 4 bases at V and 1 base at J; junction bases unmatched: 2. The CDR3 runs 14 residues. DNA of the CDR3: TGTGCCAGCAGCCCGGGACAGGGCACAGATACGCAGTATTTT. Translated, it gives CASSPGQGTDTQYF.

This clone was counted between two and nine times. V usage is TRBV7-9 and J usage is TRBJ1-4; D gene unclear. Germline V lookup: CDR1 SEHNR, CDR2 FQNEAQ (reference sequence). V was shortened by 2 bases and J by 7 bases, with 8 bases between the two germline ends. The CDR3 totals 13 residues. For the CDR3, the DNA is TGTGCCAGCAGCTTATCTGGGCTTGAAAAACTGTTTTTT. Encoded protein: CASSLSGLEKLFF.

The chain recombines TRBV5-4 with TRBJ1-2; 7 bases map to TRBD1. The germline V gene has CDR1 SGHNT and CDR2 YYREEE (reference sequence). The CDR3 loop spans 16 amino acids. Losses at the gene ends were 0 bases for V and 4 bases for J; bases not matched to a gene: 9. In DNA, the CDR3 is TGTGCCAGCAGCTTGGTGGGACAGATCCATCTCTATGGCTACACCTTC. Amino acids: CASSLVGQIHLYGYTF.

This rearrangement joins TRBV7-9 to TRBJ1-1; 9 nucleotides match TRBD1. J gave up 4 bases and V 5 bases, and 5 bases lay outside the gene matches. This CDR3 spans 14 amino acids. Germline assignment: CDR1 SEHNR and CDR2 FQNEAQ (reference sequence). Here the CDR3 DNA reads TGTGCCAGCAGCGAGGGACAGGGTGCCACTGAAGCTTTCTTT. Its translation is CASSEGQGATEAFF. The variable domain in full, with the rest retrieved from reference TRBV7-9 and TRBJ1-1, is DTGVSQNPRHKITKRGQNVTFRCDPISEHNRLYWYRQTLGQGPEFLTYFQNEAQLEKSRLLSDRFSAERPKGSFSTLEIQRTEQGDSAMYLCASSEGQGATEAFFGQGTRLTVV.